This entry lists 26 T cell receptor beta chains sequenced from one sample in a study of shared clonotypes between healthy human individuals. Positive CCR7 selection of CD45RO-negative cells yielded the naive CD8 cells, and terminally differentiated effector memory CD45RA+ cells were excluded. Sequenced by immunoSEQ multiplex PCR; TCRdb stores in-frame clones only, minus some. Among approximately 740,000 clones, around 93% were seen once, and the ten largest hold approximately 25%. The sample comprised naive CD8+ T cells sorted from blood. The receptors derive from a man younger than 40 in good health.

CDR3 sequence: CSVHPIGDTQYF. In DNA, the CDR3 is TGCAGCGTGCATCCCATAGGTGATACGCAGTATTTT. The chain carries TRBV29-1 and TRBJ2-3, with D hard to call. V lost 6 bases and J 6 bases, leaving 13 bases between the germline ends. CDR3 size: 12 residues. Per germline, CDR1 SQVTM and CDR2 ANQGSEA.

The chain is built from TRBV7-2 and TRBJ2-5; 8 nucleotides match TRBD2. This CDR3 is built from 14 residues. J was trimmed by 2 bases and V by 3 bases; bases with no gene match: 2. The germline V gene encodes CDR1 SGHTA and CDR2 FQGNSA. The CDR3 DNA follows: TGTGCCAGCAGCTTTACTAGCGGACAAGAGACCCAGTACTTC. Protein sequence: CASSFTSGQETQYF.

The chain combines TRBV7-9 with TRBJ2-7, with D unresolved. The CDR3 consists of 14 residues. V lost 1 base and J 1 base, leaving 8 bases between the germline ends. Looked up from germline, CDR1 is SEHNR and CDR2 is FQNEAQ (reference sequence). The CDR3 region has the DNA TGTGCCAGCAGCTTAGTTATAGGGTCCTACGAGCAGTACTTC. Translated, it gives CASSLVIGSYEQYF.

V usage is TRBV30 and J usage is TRBJ2-1, with TRBD1 identical over 8 bases. The ends lost 5 bases at V and 6 bases at J; junction bases unmatched: 9. This CDR3 has 14 amino acids. Germline loops: CDR1 GTSNPN, CDR2 SVGIG (reference sequence). The CDR3 region is CAWLTGTGINEQFF. The CDR3 nucleotides are TGTGCCTGGCTTACCGGGACAGGCATCAATGAGCAGTTCTTC.

The genes are TRBV29-1 and TRBJ2-1; 7 nucleotides agree with TRBD2. J gave up 8 bases and V 1 base, and 8 bases lay outside the gene matches. This CDR3 is built from 14 residues. Germline values: CDR1 SQVTM, CDR2 ANQGSEA. The CDR3 DNA reads as TGCAGCGTTGAAGCGGGGGGAGGGGACTATGAGCAGTTCTTC. Its protein is CSVEAGGGDYEQFF.

On this clone: This sample also contains other DNA sequences that code for the same CDR3. The chain carries TRBV7-9 and TRBJ1-5; D is perhaps TRBD1 (5 bases). This CDR3 has 14 residues. Germline assignment: CDR1 SEHNR and CDR2 FQNEAQ (reference sequence). Trimming stripped 5 bases from V and 4 bases from J, with 12 bases between. CDR3 amino acids: CASSPPGGNQPQHF. The CDR3 bases are TGTGCCAGCAGCCCTCCTGGGGGAAATCAGCCCCAGCATTTT.

The chain links TRBV27 to TRBJ1-5; 11 bases line up with TRBD1. V lost 4 bases and J lost 1; bases outside the gene matches: 9. CDR3 size: 18 residues. Germline CDR1 MNHEY, CDR2 SMNVEV (reference sequence). The CDR3 DNA reads TGTGCCAGCAGTTCCTCCGGGACAGGGGGAGCAAGCAATCAGCCCCAGCATTTT. Translation gives CASSSSGTGGASNQPQHF.

In its sample, this clone was seen once. This sequence joins TRBV9 and TRBJ2-1; TRBD2 matches 8 bases. This CDR3 comprises 15 residues. The germline V gene encodes CDR1 SGDLS and CDR2 YYNGEE. With V trimmed by 4 bases and J by 0 bases, 3 bases remained unmatched. The CDR3 sequence is CASSRTSSSYNEQFF. The CDR3 DNA is TGTGCCAGCAGCCGGACTAGCAGCTCCTACAATGAGCAGTTCTTC.

This chain connects TRBV4-1 to TRBJ2-3, with D tentatively TRBD2 (5 bases). Trimming took off 2 bases at V and 1 base at J, with 7 bases between the two ends. The CDR3 length is 14 residues. CDR1 and CDR2 (germline): MGHRA, YSYEKL. The DNA of the CDR3 is TGCGCCAGCAGCCAATCCGGGGGCACAGATACGCAGTATTTT. Protein product: CASSQSGGTDTQYF.

The chain joins TRBV29-1 to TRBJ2-5; 14 positions match TRBD2. The CDR3 consists of 16 residues. CDR1 and CDR2 from the germline V gene are SQVTM and ANQGSEA. The J segment lost 5 bases and the V segment lost 6 bases, leaving 11 bases of the junction unmatched. CDR3 in DNA: TGCAGCGTGGCCAGGGGGACTAGCGGGAGTTGGGAGACCCAGTACTTC. Translating gives CSVARGTSGSWETQYF.

The CDR3 DNA reads TGTGCCAGAGACGGTCCGGGAGGGCCAGGGAATGAGCAGTTCTTC. Residues: CARDGPGGPGNEQFF. The chain carries TRBV21-1 and TRBJ2-1; the table calls TRBD2, which could not be checked here. TRBV21-1 represents a pseudogene. The CDR3 is made up of 15 amino acids.

The rearrangement joins TRBV19 to TRBJ2-7, with D uncertain. The CDR3 sequence is 14 residues long. Germline V gives CDR1 LNHDA, CDR2 SQIVND (reference sequence). V lost 6 bases to trimming and J lost 0 bases, with 12 bases between them. CDR3 in amino acids: CASSSLLSSYEQYF. CDR3 nucleotides: TGTGCCAGTAGCTCCCTATTAAGCTCCTACGAGCAGTACTTC.

The chain couples TRBV6-6 to TRBJ1-2, with unresolved D. Germline loops: CDR1 MNHNY, CDR2 SVGAGI (reference sequence). The CDR3 contains 15 residues. Trimming took off 0 bases at V and 4 bases at J, with 12 bases between the two ends. DNA of the CDR3: TGTGCCAGCAGTTACTCGATGGCCAGCATCTATGGCTACACCTTC. Translated, it gives CASSYSMASIYGYTF.

The rearrangement joins TRBV29-1 to TRBJ2-7; D perhaps matches TRBD1 (5 bases). V was shortened by 7 bases and J by 3 bases, with 16 bases between the two germline ends. Germline CDR1 and CDR2: SQVTM and ANQGSEA. The length of the CDR3 is 13 residues. The CDR3 loop is CSAHSQGYYEQYF. CDR3 DNA sequence: TGCAGCGCCCATTCCCAGGGTTACTACGAGCAGTACTTC.

A word on this clone: The same CDR3 arises from other DNA sequences in this sample as well. In DNA, the CDR3 is TGTGCCAGCAGTTTAGGTGGGTCCTACGAGCAGTACTTC. This codes for CASSLGGSYEQYF. The rearrangement links TRBV27 to TRBJ2-7; no clear D gene. CDR1 MNHEY and CDR2 SMNVEV come from the germline V gene (reference sequence). With 2 bases removed from V and 1 base from J, the gap between germline ends came to 6 bases. The CDR3 totals 13 residues.

The chain has TRBV5-4 and TRBJ2-1; TRBD2 matches 7 bases. The CDR3 is 16 amino acids. V gave up 0 bases and J gave up 0 bases; unmatched junction bases: 3. Germline CDR1 reads SGHNT; CDR2 reads YYREEE (reference sequence). Here the CDR3 reads CASSLDLAASYNEQFF. In nucleotides, the CDR3 is TGTGCCAGCAGCTTGGACCTAGCGGCCTCCTACAATGAGCAGTTCTTC.

This clone has a handful of counts. V gene TRBV27 combines with J gene TRBJ1-1; D call uncertain. Germline V lookup: CDR1 MNHEY, CDR2 SMNVEV (reference sequence). Trimming removed 0 bases from V and 4 bases from J, with 12 bases in between. CDR3 length: 15 amino acids. CDR3 sequence: CASSLSATPGTEAFF. The DNA of the CDR3 is TGTGCCAGCAGTTTATCGGCGACCCCGGGCACTGAAGCTTTCTTT.

V and J are TRBV7-2 and TRBJ2-3; TRBD2 matches at 9 bases. The CDR3 is 15 amino acids. V trimming: 6 bases; J trimming: 7 bases; junction bases outside the gene matches: 11. CDR1 and CDR2 from the germline V gene are SGHTA and FQGNSA. This CDR3 reads CASRGEGLATNTQYF. In DNA form, the CDR3 reads TGTGCCAGCAGGGGCGAGGGACTAGCTACGAATACGCAGTATTTT.

The rearrangement joins TRBV5-5 to TRBJ2-7; 7 nucleotides line up with TRBD1. The CDR3 runs to 14 residues. Germline V gene sequence: CDR1 SGHKS, CDR2 YYEKEE (reference sequence). Trimming cost V 0 bases and J 1 base; bases outside gene matches: 1. The CDR3 sequence: CASSLVRGSYEQYF. The CDR3 DNA is TGTGCCAGCAGCTTGGTCAGGGGGTCCTACGAGCAGTACTTC. Drawing the rest from reference TRBV5-5 and TRBJ2-7, the complete variable domain is DAGVTQSPTHLIKTRGQQVTLRCSPISGHKSVSWYQQVLGQGPQFIFQYYEKEERGRGNFPDRFSARQFPNYSSELNVNALLLGDSALYLCASSLVRGSYEQYFGPGTRLTVT.

This chain joins TRBV4-1 and TRBJ1-2; the D is unclear. Trimming removed 0 bases at V and 8 bases at J, with 10 bases between. Per the germline V gene, CDR1 is MGHRA and CDR2 is YSYEKL. This CDR3 spans 13 amino acids. The CDR3 region has the DNA TGCGCCAGCAGCCAAGATAGCCCGCAAGGCTACACCTTC. Translation gives CASSQDSPQGYTF.

This rearrangement joins TRBV5-1 to TRBJ1-4; 7 bases are a match to TRBD1. J gave up 5 bases and V 1 base, and 8 bases lay outside the gene matches. Germline CDR1 is SGHRS and CDR2 is YFSETQ. CDR3 length equals 16 residues. Here the CDR3 reads CASSLTLTGRNEKLFF. CDR3 DNA: TGCGCCAGCAGCTTGACCTTGACAGGGAGAAATGAAAAACTGTTTTTT.

CDR3 sequence reads: CSCHLGGGGLETQYF. The CDR3 DNA follows: TGCAGCTGTCACCTTGGGGGGGGTGGGCTAGAGACCCAGTACTTC. This chain links TRBV29-1 with TRBJ2-5; TRBD2 aligns across 7 bases. CDR3 length equals 15 residues. V lost 8 bases to trimming and J lost 4 bases; unmatched junction nucleotides: 16. Germline V lookup: CDR1 SQVTM, CDR2 ANQGSEA.

This clone was seen once. The chain couples TRBV27 to TRBJ2-1; 10 positions match TRBD1. Germline V gene data show CDR1 as MNHEY and CDR2 as SMNVEV (reference sequence). The CDR3 is 14 residues long. The ends lost 8 bases at V and 3 bases at J; junction bases unmatched: 4. In nucleotides, the CDR3 is TGTGCCAGCGGGGGACAGGGGCACTACAATGAGCAGTTCTTC. Encoded protein: CASGGQGHYNEQFF.

J is TRBJ1-1 and V is TRBV5-1; D remains unclear. Trimming took 0 bases from V and 4 from J, leaving 10 bases between them. In germline, CDR1 is SGHRS, CDR2 YFSETQ. The CDR3 is made up of 14 amino acids. The DNA for the CDR3 is TGCGCCAGCAGCTTGGGAGAGGGTGGCACTGAAGCTTTCTTT. This gives the protein CASSLGEGGTEAFF.

The J gene is TRBJ2-7, the V gene TRBV9; D is tentatively TRBD1 or TRBD2 (5 bases each). With 4 bases removed from V and 2 bases from J, the gap between germline ends came to 13 bases. CDR1 is SGDLS and CDR2 is YYNGEE in the germline V gene. This CDR3 is built from 14 residues. CDR3 nucleotides: TGTGCCAGCAGCCCAGAGGGGATGACCTACGAGCAGTACTTC. Its translation: CASSPEGMTYEQYF. Full variable domain (rest looked up from reference TRBV9 and TRBJ2-7): DSGVTQTPKHLITATGQRVTLRCSPRSGDLSVYWYQQSLDQGLQFLIQYYNGEERAKGNILERFSAQQFPDLHSELNLSSLELGDSALYFCASSPEGMTYEQYFGPGTRLTVT.

The rearrangement links TRBV27 to TRBJ2-2; TRBD2 matches at 10 bases. V lost 6 bases, J lost 7 bases, and 8 bases stayed unmatched. The CDR3 extends over 15 amino acids. Germline assignment: CDR1 MNHEY and CDR2 SMNVEV (reference sequence). CDR3 amino acids: CASRRVAGGSGELFF. The CDR3 DNA sequence: TGTGCCAGCAGACGGGTAGCGGGAGGAAGCGGGGAGCTGTTTTTT.